This TCR beta chain was sequenced in a study of blood T cell repertoires in COVID-19. The wider study: Acute and convalescent COVID-19 specimens originated in the United States, Italy and Spain. T cells, B-cell-depleted T cells, or PBMCs provided the cDNA or gDNA that served as material.

Generated by immunoSEQ multiplex PCR, the TCRdb table keeps only in-frame clones and is missing some. This repertoire shows some 270,000 clones, 75% to 90% found once; its top ten account for around 10%. The germline V gene has CDR1 SGHVS and CDR2 FNYEAQ. The CDR3 contains 15 residues. With 2 bases removed from V and 4 bases from J, the gap between germline ends came to 14 bases. V gene TRBV7-6 combines with J gene TRBJ1-1; a weak D match, TRBD1 (6 bases). Sequencing was performed on peripheral blood. The receptor was isolated from a woman between 70 and 85 years old with acute or convalescent COVID-19. The DNA of the CDR3 is TGTGCCAGCAGCTTACAGGGGTCAGGGTCCACTGAAGCTTTCTTT. It is translated as CASSLQGSGSTEAFF. Looking up the rest from reference TRBV7-6 and TRBJ1-1 gives the full variable domain: GAGVSQSPRYKVTKRGQDVALRCDPISGHVSLYWYRQALGQGPEFLTYFNYEAQQDKSGLPNDRFSAERPEGSISTLTIQRTEQRDSAMYRCASSLQGSGSTEAFFGQGTRLTVV.